The rows below give T cell receptor beta chains drawn from one sample of a study of OX40 agonist ivuxolimab in advanced cancers. This table comes from immunoSEQ multiplex PCR, and its TCRdb copy is limited to in-frame clones, with some not included. This sample has some 74,000 clones, with 86% found just once. Material: CD4+ or CD8+ T cells sorted from blood, obtained in a trial of the OX40 agonist ivuxolimab. These receptors all stem from an adult with an advanced solid tumor such as melanoma, head and neck, liver or kidney cancer. The CDR3 runs from the conserved cysteine through the conserved F or W. D genes are given only for firm matches. A row's size may be missing; if present it is once, few, many or a size class.

>TRBV7-8|TRBJ1-1|NA|few
CASSLTHPNTEAFF
TGTGCCAGCAGCTTAACACACCCGAACACTGAAGCTTTCTTT
>TRBV6-1|TRBJ1-1|NA|few
CASSVRDLHRGTEAFF
TGTGCCAGCAGTGTCCGGGACCTTCATAGGGGCACTGAAGCTTTCTTT
>TRBV4-1|TRBJ1-4|NA|NA
CASSQDQRQGPTNEKLFF
TGCGCCAGCAGCCAAGATCAGAGGCAGGGTCCAACTAATGAAAAACTGTTTTTT
>TRBV19|TRBJ2-7|TRBD1|NA
CASSPGGAGGRNLPYEQYF
TGTGCCAGTAGTCCTGGTGGGGCAGGGGGCAGAAATTTGCCCTACGAGCAGTACTTC
>TRBV11-2|TRBJ1-6|TRBD1|NA
CASSPGRGHYNSPLHF
TGTGCCAGCAGCCCTGGGAGGGGGCATTATAATTCACCCCTCCACTTT
>TRBV15|TRBJ2-3|NA|NA
CATSRVSRAADTQYF
TGTGCCACCAGCAGAGTATCGAGGGCGGCAGATACGCAGTATTTT
>TRBV7-9|TRBJ1-2|NA|medium-sized
CASSLSGGDYGYTF
TGTGCCAGCAGCTTGAGCGGAGGCGACTATGGCTACACCTTC
>TRBV25-1|TRBJ2-1|NA|NA
CASRRGYNEQFF
TGTGCCAGCAGGAGGGGGTACAATGAGCAGTTCTTC
>TRBV23-1|TRBJ2-5|NA|NA
CASSHSDGFQETQYF
TGCGCCAGCAGTCATTCTGACGGATTTCAAGAGACCCAGTACTTC
>TRBV19|TRBJ1-3|NA|NA
CASSLDHWGTGNTIYF
TGTGCCAGTAGTCTAGACCATTGGGGGACTGGAAACACCATATATTTT
>TRBV9|TRBJ2-2|NA|NA
CASSVVDAGELFF
TGTGCCAGCAGCGTAGTGGACGCCGGGGAGCTGTTTTTT
>TRBV7-8|TRBJ2-5|TRBD2|NA
CASSRGLAGGLRETQYF
TGTGCCAGCAGCCGTGGACTAGCGGGAGGGCTTAGGGAGACCCAGTACTTC
>TRBV7-9|TRBJ2-2|NA|NA
CASRSTGANTGELFF
TGTGCCAGCAGATCCACGGGGGCGAACACCGGGGAGCTGTTTTTT
>TRBV7-2|TRBJ2-7|TRBD2|NA
CASSPRTSGRNEQYF
TGTGCCAGCAGCCCCAGGACTAGCGGGAGGAACGAGCAGTACTTC
>TRBV11-1|TRBJ1-2|TRBD1|NA
CASSSQGTRGYTF
TGTGCCAGCAGCTCACAGGGGACGAGGGGCTACACCTTC
>TRBV2|TRBJ2-5|TRBD1|NA
CASTGQVFETQYF
TGTGCCAGCACCGGACAGGTTTTTGAGACCCAGTACTTC
>TRBV18|TRBJ2-1|NA|NA
CASSPIGTDEQFF
TGTGCCAGCTCACCAATAGGAACCGATGAGCAGTTCTTC
>TRBV11-2|TRBJ2-1|NA|NA
CASSPRLSSYNEQFF
TGTGCCAGCAGCCCCCGGCTAAGCTCCTACAATGAGCAGTTCTTC
>TRBV19|TRBJ2-1|NA|NA
CASSTSVDNEQFF
TGTGCCAGTAGTACTAGCGTCGACAATGAGCAGTTCTTC
>TRBV6-6|TRBJ1-1|NA|NA
CASSPVGQAFF
TGTGCCAGCAGTCCGGTTGGTCAAGCTTTCTTT
>TRBV7-3|TRBJ1-1|NA|NA
CASSLGQNTEAFF
TGTGCCAGCAGCTTAGGACAGAACACTGAAGCTTTCTTT
>TRBV5-4|TRBJ2-7|NA|NA
CASSQDWQGIYEQYF
TGCGCCAGCAGCCAAGATTGGCAGGGAATCTACGAGCAGTACTTC